A single sample gave rise to the 7 T cell receptor beta chains below, sequenced in a study of cytomegalovirus exposure and HLA in healthy donors. In the PCR, 60 Vbeta and 13 Jbeta primers were used. Generated by immunoSEQ multiplex PCR, the TCRdb table keeps only in-frame clones and is missing some. This sample's table has 60,000 to 70,000 clones. Material for sequencing was PBMCs. These receptors were taken from a man in his thirties or forties in good health and CMV-seropositive.

The V and J genes are TRBV10-3 and TRBJ1-4; 8 bases align to TRBD1. Trimming removed 3 bases from V and 6 bases from J; junction bases left unmatched: 6. Germline V gene data show CDR1 as ENHRY and CDR2 as SYGVKD. The CDR3 extends over 15 amino acids. CDR3 region: CAISDAQGAYEKLFF. The CDR3 nucleotides read TGTGCCATCAGTGACGCCCAGGGGGCTTATGAAAAACTGTTTTTT.

This chain links TRBV19 with TRBJ1-1; possibly TRBD1 for D (5 bases). The germline V gene encodes CDR1 LNHDA and CDR2 SQIVND (reference sequence). The CDR3 covers 15 residues. V lost 5 bases and J 1 base, leaving 14 bases between the germline ends. Here the CDR3 DNA reads TGTGCCAGTAGTTCACAGGATCTTCGGAACACTGAAGCTTTCTTT. This encodes CASSSQDLRNTEAFF. Based on the CDR3 plus reference TRBV19 and TRBJ1-1, the full variable domain is DGGITQSPKYLFRKEGQNVTLSCEQNLNHDAMYWYRQDPGQGLRLIYYSQIVNDFQKGDIAEGYSVSREKKESFPLTVTSAQKNPTAFYLCASSSQDLRNTEAFFGQGTRLTVV.

V is TRBV5-4 and J is TRBJ2-3; TRBD2 is a possible D gene (6 bases). Germline CDR1 SGHNT, CDR2 YYREEE (reference sequence). There are 11 residues in the CDR3. The V end lost 6 bases, the J end lost 6 bases, and 8 bases lay between the germline ends. CDR3 sequence reads: CASTRGDTQYF. The DNA of the CDR3 is TGTGCCAGCACCCGGGGGGATACGCAGTATTTT.

The chain carries TRBV27 and TRBJ1-2; TRBD1 agrees at 8 bases. V dropped 6 bases and J dropped 6; count of bases not matched to a gene: 12. Germline V lookup: CDR1 MNHEY, CDR2 SMNVEV (reference sequence). The CDR3 runs to 15 residues. This CDR3 is CASSSSRDRKDGYTF. The CDR3 DNA sequence: TGTGCCAGCAGCTCATCCCGGGACAGGAAGGATGGCTACACCTTC.

V usage is TRBV10-1 and J usage is TRBJ2-7, with 9 bases lining up with TRBD1. This CDR3 has 14 residues. The J segment lost 5 bases and the V segment lost 1 base, leaving 3 bases of the junction unmatched. Germline-derived CDR1 and CDR2 are WNHNN and SYGVQD (reference sequence). The CDR3 reads CASSEYRDRDEQYF. CDR3 coding DNA: TGCGCCAGCAGTGAGTACCGGGACAGGGACGAGCAGTACTTC.

The chain is built from TRBV4-1 and TRBJ1-1; D is possibly TRBD1 (5 bases). Germline V gene sequence: CDR1 MGHRA, CDR2 YSYEKL. The V and J ends lost 5 bases and 6 bases respectively, with 16 bases between them. The CDR3 sequence is 14 residues long. The CDR3 loop is CASSSTVSRAEAFF. As DNA, the CDR3 is TGCGCCAGCAGCTCCACGGTGTCCAGGGCTGAAGCTTTCTTT.

This chain links TRBV7-3 with TRBJ2-5; no firm D call. V was trimmed by 3 bases and J by 3 bases, leaving 11 bases between them. Germline-derived CDR1 and CDR2 are SGHTA and FQGTGA. CDR3 length: 14 amino acids. The CDR3 DNA is TGTGCCAGCAGCTTTTTAGCTAGAGAAGAGACCCAGTACTTC. Encoded protein: CASSFLAREETQYF. Using reference TRBV7-3 and TRBJ2-5 for the parts outside the CDR3, the full variable domain is GAGVSQTPSNKVTEKGKYVELRCDPISGHTALYWYRQSLGQGPEFLIYFQGTGAADDSGLPNDRFFAVRPEGSVSTLKIQRTERGDSAVYLCASSFLAREETQYFGPGTRLLVL.